The source of this T cell receptor (beta chain) is a study of cytomegalovirus exposure and HLA in healthy donors. The CDR3 loop spans 15 amino acids. The V segment lost 5 bases and the J segment 2 bases; nucleotides outside the gene matches: 8. In germline, CDR1 is SGHAT, CDR2 FQNNGV. This table comes from immunoSEQ multiplex PCR, and its TCRdb copy is limited to in-frame clones, with some not included. The table lists 130,000 or so clones, approximately 89% of them singletons. The V call is TRBV11-2, the J call TRBJ1-2; 7 nucleotides agree with TRBD1. The specimen sequenced was PBMCs. The sequence was collected from a young man in good health and CMV-seronegative. CDR3 bases: TGTGCCAGCAGCACCCGACAGGGACCCAACTATGGCTACACCTTC. This codes for CASSTRQGPNYGYTF.